This TCR beta chain was recovered during a study of blood T cell repertoires in COVID-19. Study-level background: Whether acute or convalescent, the COVID-19 samples came from the United States, Italy and Spain. The cDNA or gDNA used as material had been derived from T cells, B-cell-depleted T cells, or PBMCs.

Study processing details: Amplification of reference gene primers provided the estimated nucleated cell counts. Produced via immunoSEQ multiplex PCR; TCRdb's table is partial and in-frame only. The D gene and trimming were derived from the DNA, and the V and J assignments and clone size from that table. The table includes 200,000 to 300,000 clones, around four fifths detected once. This clone was found once. This CDR3 comprises 13 residues. CDR1 is SGDLS, CDR2 YYNGEE, per germline. After removal of 3 bases from V and 8 bases from J, the junction contained 6 bases not matched to a gene. This clonotype was obtained from a man aged 55 to 70 with acute or convalescent COVID-19. Sample: peripheral blood. The chain carries TRBV9 and TRBJ1-2; 8 nucleotides align to TRBD1. In DNA, the CDR3 is TGTGCCAGCAGCGCGACAGGGGTTAAAGGCTACACCTTC. Translated, it gives CASSATGVKGYTF.